This entry features one TCR beta chain sequence. Its antigen is unknown. The length of the CDR3 is 12 residues. V dropped 10 bases and J dropped 7; count of bases not matched to a gene: 7. Germline V gene sequence: CDR1 MNHEY, CDR2 SVGAGI. Here immunoSEQ multiplex PCR was the method, and the copy in TCRdb shows in-frame clones only, minus some. The sample shows about 980,000 clones, 60% to 85% of them seen only once. The data are from a study of shared clonotypes between healthy human individuals. Overall study findings and caveats: Depth was large, yet rarefaction showed that sorted-subset sequencing was incomplete.

The chain has TRBV6-5 and TRBJ1-2, with 9 bases fitting TRBD1. This TCR derives from a man aged 18 to 35 in good health. Sequencing used memory CD4+ T cells sorted from blood. Described subset: CD45RA-negative fraction. The CDR3 is CAIRGTGIGYTF. CDR3 coding DNA: TGTGCCATCAGGGGGACAGGGATTGGCTACACCTTC.